There are many counts of the clone carrying this T cell receptor beta chain. Time point denoted: after trial treatment. The sample's treatment: LDRT plus nivolumab, ipilimumab, low-dose cyclophosphamide and aspirin (RACIN trial). Advanced solid tumors lacking tumor-infiltrating lymphocytes characterized eligible patients. The data were taken from a study of low-dose radiotherapy and immunotherapy resistance in tumors. Gene-specific TRAV and TRBV primers were used for first-strand cDNA, covering alpha and beta chains. A roughly 20-cycle PCR with a constant-region primer and V-primer adapter amplified TCRs. TCRdb reanalysed the reads using MiXCR and keeps one entry per CDR3 protein. Here the sample spans around 84,000 distinct CDR3 sequences, less than 20% being singletons. This CDR3 contains 14 residues. The germline CDR1 and CDR2 sequences are SEHNR and FQNEAQ (reference sequence). Trimming cost V 1 base and J 10 bases, with 16 bases left between them.

This sequence originates from a male donor with prostate cancer. The chain links TRBV7-9 to TRBJ1-1; a weak D match, TRBD1 (5 bases). The material sequenced was PBMCs, taken after low-dose radiotherapy plus immunotherapy. The CDR3 reads CASSLGITGNAAFF. In DNA, the CDR3 is TGTGCCAGCAGCTTAGGCATAACAGGCAATGCAGCTTTCTTT.